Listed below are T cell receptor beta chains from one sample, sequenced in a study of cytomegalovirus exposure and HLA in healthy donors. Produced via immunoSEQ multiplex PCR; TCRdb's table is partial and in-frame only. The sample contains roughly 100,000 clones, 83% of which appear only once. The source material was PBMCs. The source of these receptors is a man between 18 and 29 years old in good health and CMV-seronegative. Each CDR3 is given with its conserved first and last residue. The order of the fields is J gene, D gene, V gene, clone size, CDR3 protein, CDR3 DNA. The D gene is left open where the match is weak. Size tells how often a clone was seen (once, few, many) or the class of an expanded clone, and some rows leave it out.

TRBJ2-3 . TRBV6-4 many CASSETGGTDTQYF TGTGCCAGCAGTGAAACCGGGGGCACAGATACGCAGTATTTT
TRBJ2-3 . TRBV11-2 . CASSPDHSKDTQYF TGTGCCAGCAGCCCCGATCACAGTAAAGATACGCAGTATTTT
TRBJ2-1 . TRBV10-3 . CAISESPLVSYNGQFF TGTGCCATCAGTGAGTCTCCACTAGTCTCCTACAATGGGCAGTTCTTC
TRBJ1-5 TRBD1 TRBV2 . CASSPGQGYQPQHF TGTGCCAGCAGTCCGGGACAGGGGTACCAGCCCCAGCATTTT
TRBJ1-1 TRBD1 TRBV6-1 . CASGRDRSYTEAFF TGTGCCAGCGGCCGGGACAGGTCCTACACTGAAGCTTTCTTT
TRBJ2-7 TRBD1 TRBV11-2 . CASSLGTGYEQYF TGTGCCAGCAGCTTAGGGACAGGCTACGAGCAGTACTTC
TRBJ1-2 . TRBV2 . CASSESVSVNYGYTF TGTGCCAGCAGTGAAAGTGTTTCGGTTAACTATGGCTACACCTTC
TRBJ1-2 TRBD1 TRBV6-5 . CASSYSNRGYGYTF TGTGCCAGCAGTTACTCGAACAGGGGATATGGCTACACCTTC
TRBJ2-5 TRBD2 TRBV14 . CASSQNPLLAVLQETQYF TGTGCCAGCAGCCAGAACCCTCTACTAGCGGTCCTCCAAGAGACCCAGTACTTC
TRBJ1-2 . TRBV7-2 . CASRIPGDSYGYTF TGTGCCAGCAGGATTCCAGGGGATTCCTATGGCTACACCTTC
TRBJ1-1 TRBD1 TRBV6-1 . CASSEKTGSNTEAFF TGTGCCAGCAGTGAAAAGACAGGGTCGAACACTGAAGCTTTCTTT
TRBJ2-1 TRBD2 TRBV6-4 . CASSEFAGVYNEQFF TGTGCCAGCAGTGAATTTGCGGGAGTGTACAATGAGCAGTTCTTC
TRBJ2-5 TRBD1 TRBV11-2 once CASSPGQGSETQYF TGTGCCAGCAGTCCGGGACAGGGGTCAGAGACCCAGTACTTC